This TCR beta chain is drawn from a study of cytomegalovirus exposure and HLA in healthy donors. Study as a whole: Assignment to the Caucasian-associated ancestry cluster applied to around four fifths of the approximately 400 genotyped donors. Overall study findings and caveats: A later analysis linked a missense DCLRE1C variant to TCR beta V- and J-gene trimming.

The PCR employed 60 Vbeta primers together with 13 Jbeta primers. Data came from immunoSEQ multiplex PCR; TCRdb stores just in-frame clones and leaves some out. The sample shows 150,000 to 250,000 clones, 65% to 80% of them seen only once. Germline CDR1 is MDHEN and CDR2 is SYDVKM. Trimming pared 2 bases from V and 7 bases from J, leaving 12 bases between. The CDR3 covers 14 residues. On this clone itself: Its matching antigen is unknown.

The specimen was PBMCs. This TCR was sampled from a woman aged 30 to 39 in good health and CMV-seropositive. This chain connects TRBV28 to TRBJ1-5; D is undetermined. The CDR3 here is CASSLVGEGQPQHF. Written as DNA, the CDR3 is TGTGCCAGCAGTTTAGTCGGGGAAGGGCAGCCCCAGCATTTT. The full variable domain, rest sourced from reference TRBV28 and TRBJ1-5, is DVKVTQSSRYLVKRTGEKVFLECVQDMDHENMFWYRQDPGLGLRLIYFSYDVKMKEKGDIPEGYSVSREKKERFSLILESASTNQTSMYLCASSLVGEGQPQHFGDGTRLSIL.